These 20 T cell receptor beta chains share one sample of origin, sequenced in a study of beta chain features in type 1 diabetes. TCRB transcripts that were expressed got sequenced, as all of the isolated RNA had been reverse transcribed. Using immunoSEQ multiplex PCR, the repertoire was profiled, and TCRdb retains in-frame clones only, with some absent. The sample records a few hundred thousand clones, approximately 10% being singletons. The source material was naive CD4+ T cells from blood. Receptors originate from a young woman in good health.

V gene TRBV6-6 combines with J gene TRBJ2-1; maybe TRBD1 (6 bases). CDR3 length equals 15 residues. CDR1 MNHNY and CDR2 SVGAGI come from the germline V gene (reference sequence). Between the trimmed V and J ends, which lost 6 bases and 2 bases, there was a span of 14 bases. CDR3 in amino acids: CASRDSLEAYNEQFF. For the CDR3, the DNA is TGTGCCAGCAGGGACAGCCTTGAGGCCTACAATGAGCAGTTCTTC.

This clone was seen more than once but under ten times. The chain combines TRBV7-2 with TRBJ2-7; 10 bases are shared with TRBD1. Losses at the gene ends were 5 bases for V and 3 bases for J; bases not matched to a gene: 10. This CDR3 has 16 residues. CDR1 and CDR2 from the germline V gene are SGHTA and FQGNSA. CDR3 in amino acids: CASSRHWTGGNYEQYF. CDR3 DNA: TGTGCCAGCAGCCGCCACTGGACAGGGGGAAACTACGAGCAGTACTTC.

This clone appeared a few times. This specimen includes other DNA sequences encoding the same CDR3. The chain employs TRBV28 and TRBJ2-7; 8 positions agree with TRBD2. Germline assignment: CDR1 MDHEN and CDR2 SYDVKM. CDR3 length equals 12 residues. The J segment lost 4 bases and the V segment lost 6 bases, leaving 2 bases of the junction unmatched. CDR3 loop: CASRSSGYEQYF. CDR3 bases: TGTGCCAGCAGGTCTAGCGGGTACGAGCAGTACTTC.

The rearrangement uses TRBV5-1 and TRBJ1-1; D not certain. V lost 6 bases, J lost 4 bases, and 16 bases lay in between. The CDR3 runs 14 residues. Germline assignment: CDR1 SGHRS and CDR2 YFSETQ. Written as DNA, the CDR3 is TGCGCCAGCAATCCGGGAATGAGTCGCACTGAAGCTTTCTTT. The encoded protein is CASNPGMSRTEAFF.

This clone has a handful of counts. J is TRBJ2-1 and V is TRBV5-1; TRBD2 matches 9 bases. The germline CDR1 and CDR2 sequences are SGHRS and YFSETQ. V gave up 0 bases and J gave up 10 bases; unmatched junction bases: 17. This CDR3 is built from 18 residues. CDR3 sequence (DNA): TGCGCCAGCAGCTTGGTGGGTAGCGGGAGTGGAAAATGGAGGGAGCAGTTCTTC. It yields the protein CASSLVGSGSGKWREQFF.

CDR3 nucleotides: TGTGCCAGCAGCTTGGGACTGATGAACACTGAAGCTTTCTTT. Encoded protein: CASSLGLMNTEAFF. This chain uses TRBV9 with TRBJ1-1, with a possible D match to TRBD1 (5 bases). Germline V gives CDR1 SGDLS, CDR2 YYNGEE. This CDR3 region has 14 residues. Trimming shortened V by 4 bases and J by 0 bases, and 10 bases separated the two germline ends.

In this sample, this clone turned up a few times. CDR3 protein: CASAQSGRANEQFF. CDR3 bases: TGTGCCAGCGCTCAAAGCGGGAGGGCCAATGAGCAGTTCTTC. The chain uses TRBV28 and TRBJ2-1, with TRBD2 matching 10 bases. Trimming took 8 bases from V and 6 from J; bases not matched to a gene: 7. CDR1 is MDHEN, CDR2 SYDVKM, per germline. The CDR3 sequence is 14 residues long.

The rearrangement links TRBV30 to TRBJ1-1, with no clear D. CDR3 length: 13 residues. Trimming removed 0 bases at V and 7 bases at J, with 12 bases between. Germline lookup yields CDR1 GTSNPN and CDR2 SVGIG (reference sequence). The CDR3 loop reads CAWSVRAWVEAFF. As DNA, the CDR3 is TGTGCCTGGAGTGTGCGGGCATGGGTTGAAGCTTTCTTT.

The V gene is TRBV28, the J gene TRBJ1-2, with D unresolved. CDR3 size: 14 residues. Trimming took off 2 bases at V and 1 base at J, with 8 bases between the two ends. Germline V gives CDR1 MDHEN, CDR2 SYDVKM. The CDR3 region has the DNA TGTGCCAGCAGTTTAGCGGCGGGTAACTATGGCTACACCTTC. Its protein product is CASSLAAGNYGYTF.

This clone was found a few times. V is TRBV7-3 and J is TRBJ2-5; tentative D call: TRBD2 (6 bases). With 5 bases removed from V and 1 base from J, the gap between germline ends came to 17 bases. This CDR3 contains 16 residues. Germline CDR1 is SGHTA and CDR2 is FQGTGA. The CDR3 nucleotides are TGTGCCAGCAGCCCTACGGGCCGGCGGGGCCAAGAGACCCAGTACTTC. Its translation: CASSPTGRRGQETQYF.

This clone turned up a few times. The rearrangement links TRBV6-1 to TRBJ1-5; the D gene is possibly TRBD1 (6 bases). V gave up 9 bases and J gave up 0 bases, with 12 bases separating them. The CDR3 has 14 residues. Germline loops: CDR1 MNHNS, CDR2 SASEGT. CDR3 residues: CASRPDSSNQPQHF. In nucleotides, the CDR3 is TGTGCCAGTAGGCCGGACAGTAGCAATCAGCCCCAGCATTTT.

This clone was counted only a few times. The chain couples TRBV2 to TRBJ2-1; TRBD2 aligns across 9 bases. The germline V gene has CDR1 SNHLY and CDR2 FYNNEI. The CDR3 extends over 14 amino acids. Unmatched junction bases numbered 7, after V lost 4 bases and J lost 9 bases. The CDR3 region is CASSGTSVRLEQFF. CDR3 DNA: TGTGCCAGCAGTGGGACTAGCGTGAGACTTGAGCAGTTCTTC.

The rearrangement links TRBV9 to TRBJ2-1, with 12 bases matching TRBD2. CDR1 is SGDLS and CDR2 is YYNGEE in the germline V gene. The CDR3 is made up of 13 amino acids. Trimming at V came to 3 bases and at J to 15 bases, leaving 7 bases not matched to a gene. This CDR3 is CASSAQGLAGLFF. The CDR3 coding sequence is TGTGCCAGCAGCGCCCAGGGACTAGCGGGTTTGTTCTTC.

This clone was detected only a few times. The genes are TRBV18 and TRBJ2-4; 9 bases map to TRBD2. Germline V CDR1 and CDR2: KGHSH, LQKENI. There are 17 residues in the CDR3. J gave up 6 bases and V 3 bases, and 12 bases lay outside the gene matches. The CDR3 nucleotides read TGTGCCAGCTCACCTTGGGTAGCGGGAGTGGAAGGAAACATTCAGTACTTC. This translates into CASSPWVAGVEGNIQYF. Together with reference TRBV18 and TRBJ2-4, the CDR3 gives the full variable domain: NAGVMQNPRHLVRRRGQEARLRCSPMKGHSHVYWYRQLPEEGLKFMVYLQKENIIDESGMPKERFSAEFPKEGPSILRIQQVVRGDSAAYFCASSPWVAGVEGNIQYFGAGTRLSVL.

V usage is TRBV5-1 and J usage is TRBJ1-2; no firm D call. V dropped 0 bases and J dropped 5 bases, with 14 bases sitting between them. The CDR3 runs 15 residues. Germline V gene sequence: CDR1 SGHRS, CDR2 YFSETQ. In nucleotides, the CDR3 is TGCGCCAGCAGCTTGGTTTTAGGAGTTAATTATGGCTACACCTTC. Its protein product is CASSLVLGVNYGYTF. Filled out from reference TRBV5-1 and TRBJ1-2, the complete variable domain reads KAGVTQTPRYLIKTRGQQVTLSCSPISGHRSVSWYQQTPGQGLQFLFEYFSETQRNKGNFPGRFSGRQFSNSRSEMNVSTLELGDSALYLCASSLVLGVNYGYTFGSGTRLTVV.

This clone was counted a few times. This chain links TRBV4-3 with TRBJ2-7, with 9 bases matching TRBD1. The V gene end was trimmed by 0 bases and the J gene end by 0 bases; junction bases not matched to a gene: 3. Germline V gene lookup returns CDR1 LGHNA and CDR2 YSLEER. CDR3 size: 16 residues. The CDR3 is CASSQDPQGASYEQYF. CDR3 DNA sequence: TGCGCCAGCAGCCAAGATCCACAGGGGGCCTCCTACGAGCAGTACTTC.

The sample holds a few counts of this clone. J is TRBJ1-2 and V is TRBV7-2; 11 bases agree with TRBD1. The CDR3 spans 16 residues. Germline V CDR1 and CDR2: SGHTA, FQGNSA. V shed 1 base and J 5 bases; nucleotides not matched to a gene: 6. CDR3 sequence reads: CASSLGGGTGGYGYTF. The CDR3 DNA reads as TGTGCCAGCAGCTTAGGGGGAGGGACAGGGGGTTATGGCTACACCTTC.

The chain recombines TRBV4-2 with TRBJ2-1; TRBD1 is a possible D gene (6 bases). The V gene lost 2 bases and the J gene lost 9 bases, with 20 bases spanning the gap. Germline V CDR1 and CDR2: LGHNA, YNFKEQ. The CDR3 is made up of 16 amino acids. CDR3 in DNA: TGTGCCAGCAGCCAATCGGACAGCGAGGGGTCCCTTGAGCAGTTCTTC. Protein sequence: CASSQSDSEGSLEQFF.

The chain couples TRBV7-8 to TRBJ2-2; 8 bases agree with TRBD1. The CDR3 is made up of 17 amino acids. J was trimmed by 1 base and V by 1 base; bases with no gene match: 5. Germline V gives CDR1 SGHVS, CDR2 FQNEAQ. As DNA, the CDR3 is TGTGCCAGCAGCTTAGTCGACAGGGGACTGAACACCGGGGAGCTGTTTTTT. Amino acid sequence: CASSLVDRGLNTGELFF.

This chain links TRBV6-5 with TRBJ2-2, with D possibly being TRBD2 (5 bases). CDR1 and CDR2 (germline): MNHEY, SVGAGI. The CDR3 consists of 14 residues. V lost 4 bases to trimming and J lost 7 bases, with 13 bases between them. The CDR3 sequence: CASSWERGVGELFF. The DNA of the CDR3 is TGTGCCAGCAGTTGGGAACGGGGAGTCGGGGAGCTGTTTTTT.